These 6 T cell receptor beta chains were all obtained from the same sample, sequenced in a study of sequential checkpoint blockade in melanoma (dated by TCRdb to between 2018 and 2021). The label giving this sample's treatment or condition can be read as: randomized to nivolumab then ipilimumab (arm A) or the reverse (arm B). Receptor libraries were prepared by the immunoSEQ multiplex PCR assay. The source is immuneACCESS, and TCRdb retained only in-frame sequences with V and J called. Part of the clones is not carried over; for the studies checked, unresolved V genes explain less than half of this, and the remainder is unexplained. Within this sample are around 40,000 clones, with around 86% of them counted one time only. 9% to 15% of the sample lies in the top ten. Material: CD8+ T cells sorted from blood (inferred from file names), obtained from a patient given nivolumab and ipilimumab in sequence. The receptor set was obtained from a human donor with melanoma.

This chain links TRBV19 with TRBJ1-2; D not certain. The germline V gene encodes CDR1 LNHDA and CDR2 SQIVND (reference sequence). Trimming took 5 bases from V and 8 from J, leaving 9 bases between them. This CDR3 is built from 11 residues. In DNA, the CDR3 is TGTGCCAGTAGTTCGGGTTGGGGCTACACCTTC. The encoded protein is CASSSGWGYTF.

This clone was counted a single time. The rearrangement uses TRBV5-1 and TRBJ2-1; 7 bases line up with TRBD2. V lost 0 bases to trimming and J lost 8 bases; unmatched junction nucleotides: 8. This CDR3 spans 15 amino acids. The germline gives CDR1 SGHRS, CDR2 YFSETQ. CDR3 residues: CASSLGGGNSDEQFF. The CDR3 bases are TGCGCCAGCAGCTTGGGGGGAGGGAATTCAGATGAGCAGTTCTTC.

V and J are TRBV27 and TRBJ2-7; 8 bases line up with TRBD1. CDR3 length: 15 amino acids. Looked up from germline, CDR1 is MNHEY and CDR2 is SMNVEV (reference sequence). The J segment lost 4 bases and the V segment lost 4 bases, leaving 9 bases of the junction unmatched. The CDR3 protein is CASSSKTGVNYEQYF. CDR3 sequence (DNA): TGTGCCAGCAGTTCTAAGACAGGGGTTAATTACGAGCAGTACTTC.

CDR3 bases: TGTGCCAGCAGTCCCGTGACAGGGGGAAGCCAGCCCCAGCATTTT. It is translated as CASSPVTGGSQPQHF. This rearrangement joins TRBV16 to TRBJ1-5; 9 bases line up with TRBD1. CDR1 is KGHSY and CDR2 is FQNENV in the germline V gene. V trimming: 6 bases; J trimming: 7 bases; junction bases outside the gene matches: 10. The CDR3 spans 15 residues.

CDR3 region: CSVESGVPNEQYF. CDR3 sequence (DNA): TGCAGCGTTGAATCGGGAGTCCCCAACGAGCAGTACTTC. The chain joins TRBV29-1 to TRBJ2-7, with D tentatively TRBD2 (6 bases). Germline-derived CDR1 and CDR2 are SQVTM and ANQGSEA. The CDR3 contains 13 residues. V shed 2 bases and J shed 5 bases, with 13 bases lying between them.

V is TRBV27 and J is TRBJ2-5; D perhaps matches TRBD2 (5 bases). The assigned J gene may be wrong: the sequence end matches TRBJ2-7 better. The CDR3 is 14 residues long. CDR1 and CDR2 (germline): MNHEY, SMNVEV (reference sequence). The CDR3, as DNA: TGTGCCAGCAGTTTAGGGCTAGCAAACTACGAGCAGTACTTC. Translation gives CASSLGLANYEQYF.